These T cell receptor beta chains were read from a single sample in a study of blood T cell repertoires in COVID-19. Data came from immunoSEQ multiplex PCR; TCRdb stores just in-frame clones and leaves some out. Of about 200,000 clones listed, around 90% are singletons. The specimen was peripheral blood. These receptors originate from a man in his sixties who had recovered from COVID-19. The CDR3 runs from the conserved cysteine through the conserved F or W. Each record gives: J gene, V gene, CDR3 protein.

TRBJ2-7	TRBV27	CASSFRGGYEQYF
TRBJ1-2	TRBV7-9	CASSLGQGNYGYTF
TRBJ1-1	TRBV19	CASSIQGMPSPLEAFF
TRBJ1-2	TRBV7-2	CASSLEATGGFDYGYTF
TRBJ2-5	TRBV15	CATSRDPLGTQYF
TRBJ1-3	TRBV19	CASSSTGVGNTIYF
TRBJ2-2	TRBV7-3	CASSLKAGGAGELFF
TRBJ1-4	TRBV6-5	CASSLTGTGSEKLFF
TRBJ1-2	TRBV9	CASSVGQEAYGYTF
TRBJ1-2	TRBV7-9	CASSSGRGYGYTF
TRBJ2-2	TRBV18	CASSPLDGGELFF
TRBJ2-7	TRBV2	CASTKGTAYEQYF
TRBJ2-6	TRBV30	CAWRIAGANVLTF
TRBJ2-7	TRBV5-4	CASSSEGMSYEQYF
TRBJ2-5	TRBV20-1	CSASPSVTQYF
TRBJ2-1	TRBV5-5	CASSPPGREVLVGEQFF
TRBJ1-5	TRBV28	CASSLDRGGSNQPQHF
TRBJ1-2	TRBV5-1	CASSSPGQGSGYTF
TRBJ1-5	TRBV6-5	CASSRDVNQPQHF
TRBJ2-5	TRBV6-5	CASSYSTSPRETQYF
TRBJ2-4	TRBV19	CASNGGRRNIQYF
TRBJ2-3	TRBV2	CASSAILDLPTDTQYF
TRBJ2-7	TRBV19	CASSSPDRGHREQYF
TRBJ1-5	TRBV18	CASSPLWTGGADQPQHF
TRBJ1-1	TRBV4-2	CASSQVGAANTEAFF
TRBJ2-1	TRBV4-2	CASSQDLREGRGNKQFF
TRBJ2-1	TRBV4-1	CASSQDQSGFEQFF
TRBJ2-1	TRBV9	CASSPQVRGNEQFF
TRBJ2-1	TRBV28	CASSFDLGGGSVNNEQFF
TRBJ2-7	TRBV27	CASQRGYEQYF
TRBJ1-6	TRBV11-2	CASSLGFGVHF
TRBJ2-2	TRBV11-1	CASRWTANTGELFF
TRBJ2-1	TRBV7-8	CASSHPKSSYNEQFF
TRBJ1-3	TRBV11-2	CASSFSRSSGNTIYF
TRBJ1-4	TRBV19	CASSIVGTGIEKLFF
TRBJ1-1	TRBV10-3	CAISESGAPNTEAFF
TRBJ2-7	TRBV6-2/TRBV6-3	CASSRAGTSLYEQYF
TRBJ2-7	TRBV4-1	CASSQRDRGTYEQYF
TRBJ2-7	TRBV27	CASSFEASSGISGEQYF
TRBJ2-5	TRBV27	CASSLKGRAVQETQYF
TRBJ1-1	TRBV28	CASSFGGLRTEAFF
TRBJ2-5	TRBV19	CASRNERGGQETQYF
TRBJ2-1	TRBV28	CASRAGQGNDNEQFF
TRBJ1-5	TRBV2	CASSEGTAQHF
TRBJ2-3	TRBV5-1	CASSSRLAGGTDTQYF
TRBJ1-2	TRBV18	CASSPATSNYGYTF